This T cell receptor (beta chain) was observed in a study of blood T cell repertoires in COVID-19. The CDR3 spans 16 residues. V gave up 1 base and J gave up 9 bases; unmatched junction bases: 12. Germline loops: CDR1 SGHRS, CDR2 YFSETQ. The protocol was immunoSEQ multiplex PCR, while the TCRdb copy is restricted to in-frame clones and leaves out a portion. The data hold 150,000 to 200,000 clones, with under 95% observed a single time. The sequenced sample consisted of peripheral blood. V usage is TRBV5-1 and J usage is TRBJ2-1; 8 nucleotides align to TRBD2. This TCR derives from a man aged 55 to 69 with active or convalescent COVID-19. For the CDR3, the DNA is TGCGCCAGCAGCTTGAATTCGGGGGGGATACAAGGTGAGCAGTTCTTC. It translates to CASSLNSGGIQGEQFF.